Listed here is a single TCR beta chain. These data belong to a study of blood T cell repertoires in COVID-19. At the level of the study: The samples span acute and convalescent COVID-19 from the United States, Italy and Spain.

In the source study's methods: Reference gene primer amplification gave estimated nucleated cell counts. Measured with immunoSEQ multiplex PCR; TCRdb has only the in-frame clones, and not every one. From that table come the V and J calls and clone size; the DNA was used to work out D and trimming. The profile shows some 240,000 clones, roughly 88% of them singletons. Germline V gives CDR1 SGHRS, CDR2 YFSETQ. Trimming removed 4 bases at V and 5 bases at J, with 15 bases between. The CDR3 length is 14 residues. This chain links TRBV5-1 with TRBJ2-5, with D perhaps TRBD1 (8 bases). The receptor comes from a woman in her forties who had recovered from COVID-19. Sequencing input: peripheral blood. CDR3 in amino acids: CASSPTGEGETQYF. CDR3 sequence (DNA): TGCGCCAGCAGCCCGACAGGGGAGGGCGAGACCCAGTACTTC. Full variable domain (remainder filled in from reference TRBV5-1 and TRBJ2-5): KAGVTQTPRYLIKTRGQQVTLSCSPISGHRSVSWYQQTPGQGLQFLFEYFSETQRNKGNFPGRFSGRQFSNSRSEMNVSTLELGDSALYLCASSPTGEGETQYFGPGTRLLVL.